This entry lists 30 T cell receptor beta chains sequenced from one sample in a study of identical twins. TCRdb independently ran MiXCR on the 5' RACE reads; one entry per CDR3 protein. Of approximately 260,000 distinct CDR3 sequences in the sample, over 11% were seen once. The sample was memory (CD45RO+) T cells sorted from blood. The source of these receptors is a young woman in good health.

This clonotype was detected ten times or more. The chain employs TRBV3-1 and TRBJ2-5; 10 bases align to TRBD2. Germline assignment: CDR1 LGHDT and CDR2 YNNKEL (reference sequence). V gave up 3 bases and J gave up 1 base; unmatched junction bases: 8. CDR3 length: 17 amino acids. The CDR3 nucleotides read TGTGCCAGCAGCCACTGGAGGACTAGCGGCAGCCAAGAGACCCAGTACTTC. This sequence encodes CASSHWRTSGSQETQYF.

This clonotype has ten or more counts. The chain combines TRBV6-1 with TRBJ1-5, with D perhaps matching TRBD1 (6 bases). Per germline, CDR1 MNHNS and CDR2 SASEGT. The length of the CDR3 is 15 residues. V was clipped by 4 bases and J by 1 base, with 11 bases between them. CDR3 nucleotide sequence: TGTGCCAGCAGTGGGGACAATGGGAGCAATCAGCCCCAGCATTTT. Its translation: CASSGDNGSNQPQHF.

The V and J genes are TRBV9 and TRBJ2-1; D uncertain. The CDR3 runs to 14 residues. Germline V gene lookup returns CDR1 SGDLS and CDR2 YYNGEE. Deletions cut 6 bases from V and 1 base from J, with 11 bases between. The CDR3 DNA follows: TGTGCCAGCAACCCGGGCCCATCCTACAATGAGCAGTTCTTC. Its translation: CASNPGPSYNEQFF. Looking up the rest from reference TRBV9 and TRBJ2-1 gives the full variable domain: DSGVTQTPKHLITATGQRVTLRCSPRSGDLSVYWYQQSLDQGLQFLIQYYNGEERAKGNILERFSAQQFPDLHSELNLSSLELGDSALYFCASNPGPSYNEQFFGPGTRLTVL.

The chain has TRBV6-5 and TRBJ2-7; tentative D call: TRBD1 (6 bases). The V end lost 4 bases, the J end lost 12 bases, and 16 bases lay between the germline ends. The CDR3 consists of 12 residues. Per the germline V gene, CDR1 is MNHEY and CDR2 is SVGAGI. CDR3 in amino acids: CASSFTAGGLYF. The DNA for the CDR3 is TGTGCCAGCAGTTTTACAGCTGGGGGCCTGTACTTC.

The chain joins TRBV5-1 to TRBJ2-2; 10 nucleotides match TRBD1. With 3 bases clipped from V and 5 bases from J, the junction kept 1 base outside the gene matches. Germline V lookup: CDR1 SGHRS, CDR2 YFSETQ. The length of the CDR3 is 14 residues. CDR3 in DNA: TGCGCCAGCAGCTGGGACAGGGGAACCGGGGAGCTGTTTTTT. Amino acid sequence: CASSWDRGTGELFF.

About this clonotype: This may be a read error: a much more frequent sequence differs by one nucleotide. Written as DNA, the CDR3 is TGTGCCAGCAGCCAAGGCAGAGAAGAGACCCAGTACTTC. Protein sequence: CASSQGREETQYF. The rearrangement links TRBV4-2 to TRBJ2-5, with D hard to call. The CDR3 sequence is 13 residues long. V was clipped by 1 base and J by 3 bases, with 6 bases between them. From germline, CDR1 is LGHNA and CDR2 YNFKEQ.

The rearrangement links TRBV6-2 or TRBV6-3 to TRBJ2-7, with D possibly being TRBD2 (6 bases). CDR3 length: 15 residues. The germline gives CDR1 MNHEY, CDR2 SVGEGT. Between the trimmed V and J ends, which lost 7 bases and 2 bases, there was a span of 18 bases. CDR3 DNA: TGTGCCAGCAAATCCCTAGGGCGGACTACCTACGAGCAGTACTTC. Its protein is CASKSLGRTTYEQYF.

This clonotype was detected a few times. V and J are TRBV7-2 and TRBJ2-1; a possible D gene is TRBD2 (5 bases). CDR3 length: 15 residues. The V and J ends lost 6 bases and 9 bases respectively, with 21 bases between them. Germline V gene sequence: CDR1 SGHTA, CDR2 FQGNSA. The CDR3 DNA is TGTGCCAGCAGTCGAGAGGGTCCCGGGCTGGGTGAGCAGTTCTTC. Protein product: CASSREGPGLGEQFF.

This clonotype was detected only a few times. The V gene is TRBV20-1, the J gene TRBJ2-6, with D unclear. Trimming removed 4 bases at V and 4 bases at J, with 8 bases between. CDR3 length equals 13 residues. CDR1 and CDR2 from the germline V gene are DFQATT and SNEGSKA (reference sequence). CDR3 DNA sequence: TGCAGTGCTATGCCCCCCGGGGCCAACGTCCTGACTTTC. It yields the protein CSAMPPGANVLTF.

The genes are TRBV9 and TRBJ2-1, with D perhaps matching TRBD2 (5 bases). The germline CDR1 and CDR2 sequences are SGDLS and YYNGEE. The CDR3 contains 13 residues. V shed 0 bases and J shed 7 bases, with 8 bases lying between them. As DNA, the CDR3 is TGTGCCAGCAGCGTAGGGTCGGGGAATGAGCAGTTCTTC. Translated, it gives CASSVGSGNEQFF.

The gene calls are TRBV9 and TRBJ2-3, with TRBD2 identical over 10 bases. This CDR3 has 15 residues. The junction had 3 bases not matched to a gene; V was cut back by 4 bases and J by 1 base. Germline assignment: CDR1 SGDLS and CDR2 YYNGEE. The CDR3 sequence is CASSPSGSGTDTQYF. In nucleotides, the CDR3 is TGTGCCAGCAGCCCTAGCGGGAGTGGCACAGATACGCAGTATTTT. Drawing the rest from reference TRBV9 and TRBJ2-3, the complete variable domain is DSGVTQTPKHLITATGQRVTLRCSPRSGDLSVYWYQQSLDQGLQFLIQYYNGEERAKGNILERFSAQQFPDLHSELNLSSLELGDSALYFCASSPSGSGTDTQYFGPGTRLTVL.

This clonotype has only a few counts. The chain recombines TRBV7-6 with TRBJ1-2; tentatively, D is TRBD1 (5 bases). Germline V gene data show CDR1 as SGHVS and CDR2 as FNYEAQ. This CDR3 is 14 amino acids long. V lost 2 bases and J 8 bases, leaving 15 bases between the germline ends. CDR3 sequence reads: CASSLNEDTRGYTF. For the CDR3, the DNA is TGTGCCAGCAGCTTAAATGAGGACACTAGAGGCTACACCTTC.

The chain carries TRBV27 and TRBJ1-5; perhaps TRBD1 as D (6 bases). The CDR3 sequence is 14 residues long. Per the germline V gene, CDR1 is MNHEY and CDR2 is SMNVEV (reference sequence). Trimming pared 6 bases from V and 1 base from J, leaving 10 bases between. The CDR3 sequence: CASSRGSSNQPQHF. CDR3 nucleotide sequence: TGTGCCAGCAGCAGGGGTTCAAGCAATCAGCCCCAGCATTTT.

This clonotype was counted a few times. The chain carries TRBV20-1 and TRBJ2-5, with D possibly called TRBD1 or TRBD2 (6 bases each). V lost 3 bases and J lost 5, with 16 bases in between. The CDR3 length is 14 residues. Germline CDR1 is DFQATT and CDR2 is SNEGSKA (reference sequence). The CDR3 DNA reads as TGCAGTGCTAGTCGTGGGGGGCAGGGGGAGACCCAGTACTTC. The encoded protein is CSASRGGQGETQYF.

This clonotype was seen only a few times. The CDR3 region is CASSSRDLLNNEQFF. Written as DNA, the CDR3 is TGTGCCAGCAGCTCTCGAGACTTACTAAACAATGAGCAGTTCTTC. The V call is TRBV5-5, the J call TRBJ2-1; D gene unclear. Trimming removed 3 bases at V and 5 bases at J, with 15 bases between. Germline CDR1 SGHKS, CDR2 YYEKEE (reference sequence). The CDR3 has 15 amino acids. Drawing the rest from reference TRBV5-5 and TRBJ2-1, the complete variable domain is DAGVTQSPTHLIKTRGQQVTLRCSPISGHKSVSWYQQVLGQGPQFIFQYYEKEERGRGNFPDRFSARQFPNYSSELNVNALLLGDSALYLCASSSRDLLNNEQFFGPGTRLTVL.

The gene calls are TRBV7-9 and TRBJ1-1; 10 bases line up with TRBD1. The ends lost 5 bases at V and 4 bases at J; junction bases unmatched: 13. Germline-derived CDR1 and CDR2 are SEHNR and FQNEAQ (reference sequence). The CDR3 is 17 amino acids. CDR3 DNA: TGTGCCAGCAGCAAAGTACGCGGGGACAGGGGAACCACTGAAGCTTTCTTT. It yields the protein CASSKVRGDRGTTEAFF.

This clonotype was seen ten or more times. CDR3 amino acids: CASSPRVQLPSRLFF. The CDR3 nucleotides read TGTGCCAGCAGCCCCAGGGTGCAGTTGCCTAGCAGACTGTTTTTT. The chain has TRBV6-1 and TRBJ1-4, with D maybe TRBD1 (5 bases). V gave up 6 bases and J gave up 13 bases, with 24 bases separating them. Germline V gives CDR1 MNHNS, CDR2 SASEGT. The CDR3 totals 15 residues.

The genes are TRBV9 and TRBJ2-2, with TRBD1 matching over 9 bases. With V trimmed by 3 bases and J by 6 bases, 6 bases remained unmatched. The CDR3 contains 15 residues. Germline lookup yields CDR1 SGDLS and CDR2 YYNGEE. CDR3 nucleotides: TGTGCCAGCAGCGCCTCGACAGGGGGTTCCGGGGAGCTGTTTTTT. Its protein product is CASSASTGGSGELFF.

This clonotype has only a few counts. The chain links TRBV15 to TRBJ2-6, with 7 bases fitting TRBD1. V trimming: 5 bases; J trimming: 1 base; junction bases outside the gene matches: 5. The CDR3 is 16 amino acids. From germline, CDR1 is LNHNV and CDR2 YYDKDF (reference sequence). DNA for the CDR3: TGTGCCACCAGCCCAGACAGGGCTTCTGGGGCCAACGTCCTGACTTTC. Encoded protein: CATSPDRASGANVLTF.

The rearrangement joins TRBV20-1 to TRBJ2-5; tentatively, D is TRBD1 or TRBD2 (5 bases each). The CDR3 contains 12 residues. Germline lookup yields CDR1 DFQATT and CDR2 SNEGSKA (reference sequence). V gave up 5 bases and J gave up 5 bases, with 12 bases separating them. The CDR3, as DNA: TGCAGTGCTCTCCGGGGCGGGGAGACCCAGTACTTC. It yields the protein CSALRGGETQYF.

The chain carries TRBV3-1 and TRBJ2-3; D not certain. Trimming left V 4 bases short and J 6 bases short, with 11 bases between. Germline V gene lookup returns CDR1 LGHDT and CDR2 YNNKEL (reference sequence). This CDR3 has 13 amino acids. This CDR3 reads CASSLFASDTQYF. The CDR3 DNA follows: TGTGCCAGCAGCCTCTTCGCCTCGGATACGCAGTATTTT.

This clonotype was counted only a few times. V usage is TRBV20-1 and J usage is TRBJ1-3; D gene unclear. Trimming left V 0 bases short and J 0 bases short, with 6 bases between. CDR3 length equals 14 residues. CDR1 and CDR2 from the germline V gene are DFQATT and SNEGSKA (reference sequence). CDR3 nucleotides: TGCAGTGCTAGAGACACAGCCTCTGGAAACACCATATATTTT. Its protein product is CSARDTASGNTIYF.

This clonotype was detected ten times or more. The chain combines TRBV3-1 with TRBJ1-2; 7 nucleotides match TRBD1. Germline lookup yields CDR1 LGHDT and CDR2 YNNKEL (reference sequence). With V trimmed by 6 bases and J by 4 bases, 8 bases remained unmatched. The CDR3 sequence is 14 residues long. The CDR3, as DNA: TGTGCCAGCAGTCGGACCCAGGGGGTCTATGGCTACACCTTC. It specifies CASSRTQGVYGYTF.

The chain carries TRBV29-1 and TRBJ1-4, with D tentatively TRBD1 (6 bases). From germline, CDR1 is SQVTM and CDR2 ANQGSEA. The CDR3 totals 13 residues. The ends were cut back, 5 bases at V and 8 bases at J, with 15 bases in the middle. CDR3: CSVRQEAGEKLFF. CDR3 DNA: TGCAGCGTTCGACAGGAAGCTGGAGAAAAACTGTTTTTT.

This clonotype was observed at least ten times. The chain recombines TRBV4-3 with TRBJ1-4; D call uncertain. The V gene's germline CDR1 is LGHNA and CDR2 YSLEER. V dropped 0 bases and J dropped 14 bases, with 16 bases sitting between them. CDR3 length: 14 amino acids. DNA for the CDR3: TGCGCCAGCAGCCAAGAGGAGAGGGCCTCCCAGCTGTTTTTT. This codes for CASSQEERASQLFF.

This clonotype was counted between two and nine times. This chain joins TRBV20-1 and TRBJ2-2; D is ambiguous. V lost 1 base, J lost 6 bases, and 3 bases lay in between. The germline CDR1 and CDR2 sequences are DFQATT and SNEGSKA (reference sequence). The CDR3 is made up of 11 amino acids. CDR3 nucleotides: TGCAGTGCTAGAGGGCCCGGGGAGCTGTTTTTT. Translated: CSARGPGELFF.

This clonotype was recorded a few times. V and J are TRBV6-5 and TRBJ2-1, with 11 bases aligning to TRBD2. Germline trimming cut 2 bases from V and 8 bases from J; bases unmatched to any gene: 11. The CDR3 has 17 residues. Germline CDR1 and CDR2: MNHEY and SVGAGI. CDR3 amino acids: CASSYNRGSGRVYEQFF. The CDR3 DNA reads as TGTGCCAGCAGTTACAACAGGGGTAGCGGGAGGGTATATGAGCAGTTCTTC.

This rearrangement joins TRBV7-2 to TRBJ2-1; TRBD1 is a possible D gene (5 bases). Germline V gene lookup returns CDR1 SGHTA and CDR2 FQGNSA. Trimming took off 1 base at V and 9 bases at J, with 13 bases between the two ends. This CDR3 is 14 amino acids long. The CDR3 DNA is TGTGCCAGCAGCTTAGGCAGGGTATCTGCTGAGCAGTTCTTC. Protein product: CASSLGRVSAEQFF.

This chain joins TRBV20-1 and TRBJ1-1; D is uncertain. The CDR3 covers 14 residues. Trimming shortened V by 6 bases and J by 5 bases, and 19 bases separated the two germline ends. Germline CDR1 is DFQATT and CDR2 is SNEGSKA (reference sequence). The CDR3 bases are TGCAGTGCCTCCCTGGACGGAGGAGGAACTGAAGCTTTCTTT. Its translation is CSASLDGGGTEAFF.

This clonotype appeared a few times. The genes are TRBV20-1 and TRBJ2-3; no firm D call. Germline loops: CDR1 DFQATT, CDR2 SNEGSKA (reference sequence). The V gene lost 3 bases and the J gene lost 0 bases, with 13 bases spanning the gap. The CDR3 runs 15 residues. The CDR3 DNA follows: TGCAGTGCTAGGGAGAACGCGCTTAGCACAGATACGCAGTATTTT. It specifies CSARENALSTDTQYF.